Included here is one TCR beta chain sequence, with context. This entry is derived from a study of T cell changes during pregnancy in multiple sclerosis. Only in-frame clones appear in the TCRdb table, and some are missing; sequencing was by immunoSEQ multiplex PCR. The sample consists of about 130,000 clones, 90% to 98% of them appearing once. V was trimmed by 1 base and J by 4 bases, leaving 18 bases between them. Germline assignment: CDR1 SGDLS and CDR2 YYNGEE. CDR3 size: 17 residues. The sequence was obtained from a female donor with multiple sclerosis, enrolled in a pregnancy study. The chain is built from TRBV9 and TRBJ2-1; no definite D call. This specimen was peripheral blood, taken after pregnancy. The CDR3 coding sequence is TGTGCCAGCAGCGTACGAGCAGGAACGACCGTTTACAATGAGCAGTTCTTC. This gives the protein CASSVRAGTTVYNEQFF.